A selection of T cell receptor beta chains follows, all from one sample in a study of blood T cell repertoires in COVID-19. Here immunoSEQ multiplex PCR was the method, and the copy in TCRdb shows in-frame clones only, minus some. Of more than 150,000 clones in the sample, nearly 90% were seen once. Material for sequencing was peripheral blood. The receptor set was obtained from a man aged 50 or older with acute or convalescent COVID-19. Each CDR3 is given with its conserved first and last residue. Fields, in order: V gene, D gene, J gene, clone size, CDR3 protein, CDR3 DNA. The D gene is left open where the match is weak. The size of a clone is reported for some rows only, either as once, few or many, or as a class for expanded clones.

V gene: TRBV20-1
D gene: -
J gene: TRBJ2-2
clone size: once
CDR3 protein: CSATGGGELFF
CDR3 DNA: TGCAGTGCTACCGGGGGCGGGGAGCTGTTTTTT

V gene: TRBV5-1
D gene: -
J gene: TRBJ2-3
clone size: -
CDR3 protein: CASSVQGPDTQYF
CDR3 DNA: TGCGCCAGCAGCGTACAGGGTCCAGATACGCAGTATTTT

V gene: TRBV19
D gene: TRBD1
J gene: TRBJ2-7
clone size: -
CDR3 protein: CASKPGDRGTYEQYF
CDR3 DNA: TGTGCCAGTAAACCCGGGGACAGGGGGACCTACGAGCAGTACTTC

V gene: TRBV11-1
D gene: -
J gene: TRBJ2-5
clone size: -
CDR3 protein: CASSLDPGVGQETQYF
CDR3 DNA: TGTGCCAGCAGCTTAGACCCGGGAGTGGGCCAAGAGACCCAGTACTTC

V gene: TRBV7-6
D gene: TRBD1
J gene: TRBJ1-5
clone size: -
CDR3 protein: CASSPPRGPSNQPQHF
CDR3 DNA: TGTGCCAGCAGCCCCCCCAGGGGGCCGAGCAATCAGCCCCAGCATTTT

V gene: TRBV5-1
D gene: TRBD1
J gene: TRBJ2-1
clone size: -
CDR3 protein: CASSPGTGGYNEQFF
CDR3 DNA: TGCGCCAGCAGCCCCGGGACAGGGGGCTACAATGAGCAGTTCTTC

V gene: TRBV9
D gene: TRBD2
J gene: TRBJ2-1
clone size: -
CDR3 protein: CASGTSGDGSYNEQFF
CDR3 DNA: TGTGCCAGCGGGACTAGCGGGGACGGCTCCTACAATGAGCAGTTCTTC

V gene: TRBV12-3/TRBV12-4
D gene: -
J gene: TRBJ1-2
clone size: few
CDR3 protein: CASSLTGLGYTF
CDR3 DNA: TGTGCCAGCAGTTTAACAGGGCTCGGCTACACCTTC

V gene: TRBV5-1
D gene: -
J gene: TRBJ2-5
clone size: -
CDR3 protein: CASSPTGNLQETQYF
CDR3 DNA: TGCGCCAGCAGCCCGACAGGAAACCTACAAGAGACCCAGTACTTC

V gene: TRBV6-5
D gene: TRBD2
J gene: TRBJ2-7
clone size: -
CDR3 protein: CATTIAGGNYEQYF
CDR3 DNA: TGTGCCACCACTATAGCGGGAGGGAACTACGAGCAGTACTTC

V gene: TRBV12-3/TRBV12-4
D gene: -
J gene: TRBJ2-5
clone size: -
CDR3 protein: CASSLARGTQYF
CDR3 DNA: TGTGCCAGCAGTTTGGCCCGAGGGACCCAGTACTTC

V gene: TRBV7-2
D gene: -
J gene: TRBJ1-1
clone size: few
CDR3 protein: CASINGMNTEAFF
CDR3 DNA: TGTGCCAGCATCAACGGGATGAACACTGAAGCTTTCTTT

V gene: TRBV4-2
D gene: TRBD1
J gene: TRBJ2-7
clone size: -
CDR3 protein: CASSPGGREQYF
CDR3 DNA: TGTGCCAGCAGCCCAGGGGGTAGAGAGCAGTACTTC

V gene: TRBV19
D gene: -
J gene: TRBJ1-1
clone size: -
CDR3 protein: CASSQTRRGFPEAFF
CDR3 DNA: TGTGCCAGTAGCCAAACCCGTCGGGGGTTCCCTGAAGCTTTCTTT

V gene: TRBV27
D gene: TRBD1
J gene: TRBJ2-1
clone size: -
CDR3 protein: CASSQSRQGYNEQFF
CDR3 DNA: TGTGCCAGCAGTCAAAGCCGACAGGGCTACAATGAGCAGTTCTTC

V gene: TRBV27
D gene: TRBD1
J gene: TRBJ1-4
clone size: few
CDR3 protein: CASSQGGEGEKLFF
CDR3 DNA: TGTGCCAGCAGTCAAGGGGGCGAGGGCGAAAAACTGTTTTTT

V gene: TRBV29-1
D gene: -
J gene: TRBJ2-1
clone size: -
CDR3 protein: CSVEDHNKQVRRNEQFF
CDR3 DNA: TGCAGCGTTGAAGATCACAATAAACAGGTCCGTCGCAATGAGCAGTTCTTC

V gene: TRBV7-9
D gene: TRBD2
J gene: TRBJ2-1
clone size: -
CDR3 protein: CASSLAGGPNEQFF
CDR3 DNA: TGTGCCAGCAGCTTAGCGGGAGGGCCCAATGAGCAGTTCTTC

V gene: TRBV3-1/TRBV3-2
D gene: TRBD1
J gene: TRBJ2-1
clone size: -
CDR3 protein: CASSQDEGTGDPSYNEQFF
CDR3 DNA: TGTGCCAGCAGCCAAGATGAAGGCACAGGGGACCCTTCCTACAATGAGCAGTTCTTC

V gene: TRBV6-6
D gene: TRBD2
J gene: TRBJ2-5
clone size: -
CDR3 protein: CASNNGEGETQYF
CDR3 DNA: TGTGCCAGCAATAACGGGGAGGGAGAGACCCAGTACTTC

V gene: TRBV7-9
D gene: -
J gene: TRBJ2-3
clone size: once
CDR3 protein: CASSRARGRSAGTDTQYF
CDR3 DNA: TGTGCCAGCAGCCGAGCCAGGGGCCGCTCCGCGGGCACAGATACGCAGTATTTT

V gene: TRBV6-2/TRBV6-3
D gene: TRBD1
J gene: TRBJ1-5
clone size: -
CDR3 protein: CASSYQGGRNQPQHF
CDR3 DNA: TGTGCCAGCAGTTACCAAGGGGGCCGCAATCAGCCCCAGCATTTT

V gene: TRBV27
D gene: -
J gene: TRBJ1-6
clone size: -
CDR3 protein: CASSLNLPGAGGSPLHF
CDR3 DNA: TGTGCCAGCAGTTTAAACCTTCCGGGAGCAGGAGGTTCACCCCTCCACTTT

V gene: TRBV10-1
D gene: -
J gene: TRBJ1-1
clone size: -
CDR3 protein: CASSGSLNTEAFF
CDR3 DNA: TGCGCCAGCAGTGGTAGTTTGAACACTGAAGCTTTCTTT

V gene: TRBV6-2/TRBV6-3
D gene: -
J gene: TRBJ1-2
clone size: -
CDR3 protein: CASSPGQVYGYTF
CDR3 DNA: TGTGCCAGCAGCCCGGGACAAGTCTATGGCTACACCTTC

V gene: TRBV27
D gene: -
J gene: TRBJ1-1
clone size: -
CDR3 protein: CASSLLGGNTEAFF
CDR3 DNA: TGTGCCAGCAGTTTACTAGGGGGGAACACTGAAGCTTTCTTT

V gene: TRBV10-1
D gene: TRBD1
J gene: TRBJ1-4
clone size: -
CDR3 protein: CASRPDREGEKLFF
CDR3 DNA: TGCGCCAGCAGACCAGACAGGGAAGGTGAAAAACTGTTTTTT

V gene: TRBV19
D gene: -
J gene: TRBJ1-5
clone size: -
CDR3 protein: CASSIGGTHSNQPQHF
CDR3 DNA: TGTGCCAGTAGTATCGGTGGGACTCATAGCAATCAGCCCCAGCATTTT

V gene: TRBV14
D gene: TRBD2
J gene: TRBJ2-1
clone size: -
CDR3 protein: CASSQRSSGRPGEQFF
CDR3 DNA: TGTGCCAGCAGCCAAAGGTCTAGCGGGAGGCCAGGTGAGCAGTTCTTC

V gene: TRBV6-2/TRBV6-3
D gene: TRBD2
J gene: TRBJ2-1
clone size: -
CDR3 protein: CASSPLAGGLSYNEQFF
CDR3 DNA: TGTGCCAGCAGTCCCCTAGCGGGGGGGTTATCCTACAATGAGCAGTTCTTC

V gene: TRBV4-3
D gene: -
J gene: TRBJ2-1
clone size: -
CDR3 protein: CASSQDRSMSIGWSEQFF
CDR3 DNA: TGCGCCAGCAGCCAAGATAGGAGCATGTCGATCGGTTGGAGTGAGCAGTTCTTC

V gene: TRBV19
D gene: -
J gene: TRBJ1-6
clone size: -
CDR3 protein: CASTQRASGLDNSPLHF
CDR3 DNA: TGTGCCAGTACGCAGCGAGCATCTGGTCTTGATAATTCACCCCTCCACTTT

V gene: TRBV6-5
D gene: TRBD2
J gene: TRBJ2-4
clone size: -
CDR3 protein: CASSYSLAGGTNIQYF
CDR3 DNA: TGTGCCAGCAGTTACTCTCTAGCGGGAGGAACAAACATTCAGTACTTC

V gene: TRBV2
D gene: TRBD1
J gene: TRBJ1-2
clone size: -
CDR3 protein: CAATGGVYYGYTF
CDR3 DNA: TGTGCCGCCACAGGGGGAGTTTACTATGGCTACACCTTC

V gene: TRBV6-8
D gene: -
J gene: TRBJ2-1
clone size: -
CDR3 protein: CAKGGGPIYEQFF
CDR3 DNA: TGTGCTAAGGGGGGAGGGCCAATCTATGAGCAGTTCTTC

V gene: TRBV30
D gene: -
J gene: TRBJ1-4
clone size: -
CDR3 protein: CAWSGSSNEKLFF
CDR3 DNA: TGTGCCTGGAGTGGATCCAGTAATGAAAAACTGTTTTTT

V gene: TRBV24-1
D gene: TRBD2
J gene: TRBJ2-1
clone size: -
CDR3 protein: CATSDPTRTSGGYNEQFF
CDR3 DNA: TGTGCCACCAGTGATCCGACCAGGACTAGCGGGGGGTACAATGAGCAGTTCTTC

V gene: TRBV2
D gene: -
J gene: TRBJ1-4
clone size: -
CDR3 protein: CASRAGVGEKLFF
CDR3 DNA: TGTGCCAGCAGGGCAGGGGTGGGGGAAAAACTGTTTTTT

V gene: TRBV7-9
D gene: -
J gene: TRBJ1-1
clone size: -
CDR3 protein: CASSPRGVEAFF
CDR3 DNA: TGTGCCAGCAGCCCGCGGGGAGTTGAAGCTTTCTTT

V gene: TRBV3-1/TRBV3-2
D gene: -
J gene: TRBJ2-7
clone size: once
CDR3 protein: CASSRSPAASYEQYF
CDR3 DNA: TGTGCCAGCAGCCGGAGCCCCGCGGCGTCCTACGAGCAGTACTTC

V gene: TRBV3-1/TRBV3-2
D gene: -
J gene: TRBJ1-3
clone size: -
CDR3 protein: CASSQAPSGNTIYF
CDR3 DNA: TGTGCCAGCAGCCAAGCCCCTTCTGGAAACACCATATATTTT

V gene: TRBV7-9
D gene: -
J gene: TRBJ1-1
clone size: -
CDR3 protein: CASSPTGLTEAFF
CDR3 DNA: TGTGCCAGCAGTCCTACAGGGCTAACCGAAGCTTTCTTT

V gene: TRBV2
D gene: TRBD2
J gene: TRBJ2-3
clone size: -
CDR3 protein: CASSVAGGGTDTQYF
CDR3 DNA: TGTGCCAGCAGTGTGGCTGGGGGGGGCACAGATACGCAGTATTTT

V gene: TRBV5-8
D gene: -
J gene: TRBJ2-5
clone size: once
CDR3 protein: CASSLVGANQETQYF
CDR3 DNA: TGTGCCAGCAGCTTGGTGGGGGCCAACCAAGAGACCCAGTACTTC

V gene: TRBV7-9
D gene: TRBD2
J gene: TRBJ2-5
clone size: -
CDR3 protein: CASSPPGLAGFQETQYF
CDR3 DNA: TGTGCCAGCAGCCCCCCGGGGCTAGCGGGTTTCCAAGAGACCCAGTACTTC

V gene: TRBV12-3/TRBV12-4
D gene: -
J gene: TRBJ1-6
clone size: -
CDR3 protein: CASSQAPKGALHF
CDR3 DNA: TGTGCCAGCAGCCAAGCCCCTAAAGGGGCCCTCCACTTT

V gene: TRBV7-6
D gene: -
J gene: TRBJ2-7
clone size: -
CDR3 protein: CASSRSVGGSYEQYF
CDR3 DNA: TGTGCCAGCAGTCGCTCCGTCGGGGGTTCCTACGAGCAGTACTTC

V gene: TRBV7-3
D gene: TRBD2
J gene: TRBJ2-3
clone size: -
CDR3 protein: CASSFRGGRADTQYF
CDR3 DNA: TGTGCCAGCAGCTTCCGGGGCGGGAGGGCAGATACGCAGTATTTT

V gene: TRBV5-1
D gene: TRBD1
J gene: TRBJ2-5
clone size: -
CDR3 protein: CASSATGGRRETQYF
CDR3 DNA: TGCGCCAGCAGCGCCACAGGGGGCCGGCGTGAGACCCAGTACTTC

V gene: TRBV12-3/TRBV12-4
D gene: -
J gene: TRBJ1-5
clone size: -
CDR3 protein: CASSREEDQPQHF
CDR3 DNA: TGTGCCAGCAGTCGGGAGGAGGATCAGCCCCAGCATTTT

V gene: TRBV10-3
D gene: -
J gene: TRBJ1-5
clone size: once
CDR3 protein: CAISDPTQENSNQPQHF
CDR3 DNA: TGTGCCATCAGTGACCCCACACAGGAGAATAGCAATCAGCCCCAGCATTTT

V gene: TRBV9
D gene: TRBD1
J gene: TRBJ1-6
clone size: -
CDR3 protein: CASSQGTGVAGNSPLHF
CDR3 DNA: TGTGCCAGCAGCCAGGGGACAGGGGTTGCCGGTAATTCACCCCTCCACTTT

V gene: TRBV19
D gene: TRBD1
J gene: TRBJ1-4
clone size: -
CDR3 protein: CASQRERTGFNEKLFF
CDR3 DNA: TGTGCCAGTCAGCGGGAGCGGACAGGCTTTAATGAAAAACTGTTTTTT

V gene: TRBV3-1/TRBV3-2
D gene: TRBD1
J gene: TRBJ2-3
clone size: -
CDR3 protein: CASSQVTGVADTQYF
CDR3 DNA: TGTGCCAGCAGCCAAGTGACAGGGGTTGCAGATACGCAGTATTTT

V gene: TRBV11-2
D gene: -
J gene: TRBJ1-4
clone size: -
CDR3 protein: CASSGMTATNEKLFF
CDR3 DNA: TGTGCCAGCAGCGGAATGACAGCAACTAATGAAAAACTGTTTTTT